The following is a T cell receptor (beta chain) sequence with its context. TCRdb analysed the RT-PCR reads with MiXCR anew, one entry per CDR3 protein. The table lists around 700,000 distinct CDR3 sequences, approximately 15% of them singletons. The CDR3 length is 15 residues. Germline-derived CDR1 and CDR2 are MNHNY and SVGAGI (reference sequence). Trimming at V came to 5 bases and at J to 0 bases, leaving 4 bases not matched to a gene. The receptor comes from a female donor in good health, serving as a healthy control. The sequencing input was memory CD4+ T cells from blood. The chain carries TRBV6-6 and TRBJ2-7, with 10 bases matching TRBD1. CDR3 bases: TGTGCCAGCAGTCCACGACAGGGGGCCTCCTACGAGCAGTACTTC. Its translation is CASSPRQGASYEQYF.